This entry lists 30 T cell receptor beta chains sequenced from one sample in a study of CD8 T cells in Susac syndrome. The RNA, roughly 0.45 to 1 ug, was put through reverse transcription using random hexamers. Via MiXCR, TCRdb re-called the immunoSEQ multiplex PCR reads, giving one row per CDR3 protein. The repertoire holds tens of thousands of distinct CDR3 sequences, with approximately 94% as singletons. Sequenced: CD8+ T cells from PBMCs. Every receptor here comes from a human donor with multiple sclerosis.

The V gene is TRBV7-2, the J gene TRBJ1-4; no definite D call. V lost 5 bases, J lost 2 bases, and 15 bases lay in between. CDR3 length: 16 residues. Germline lookup yields CDR1 SGHTA and CDR2 FQGNSA. CDR3 nucleotide sequence: TGTGCCAGCAGCCCAGAGTGGGGTTGGACTAATGAAAAACTGTTTTTT. Residues: CASSPEWGWTNEKLFF.

The J gene is TRBJ2-1, the V gene TRBV13; 8 bases agree with TRBD2. Germline-derived CDR1 and CDR2 are PRHDT and FYEKMQ (reference sequence). The ends lost 0 bases at V and 4 bases at J; junction bases unmatched: 2. The CDR3 is 15 amino acids. CDR3 DNA: TGTGCCAGCAGCTTAGGCGGGAGGGAGTACAATGAGCAGTTCTTC. It encodes CASSLGGREYNEQFF.

J is TRBJ2-7 and V is TRBV3-1; a weak D match, TRBD2 (5 bases). The germline gives CDR1 LGHDT, CDR2 YNNKEL (reference sequence). This CDR3 comprises 15 residues. V lost 0 bases to trimming and J lost 2 bases, with 11 bases between them. The CDR3 spells CASSQDPSRTYEQYF. The CDR3 DNA sequence: TGTGCCAGCAGCCAAGATCCTAGCAGAACCTACGAGCAGTACTTC.

This chain uses TRBV13 with TRBJ2-7, with D tentatively TRBD1 or TRBD2 (6 bases each). CDR3 length equals 15 residues. V was pared by 5 bases and J by 0 bases, with 14 bases between. CDR1 and CDR2 (germline): PRHDT, FYEKMQ (reference sequence). CDR3 loop: CASSGGPSSSYEQYF. The CDR3 DNA follows: TGTGCCAGCAGCGGGGGGCCCTCCAGCTCCTACGAGCAGTACTTC.

This clonotype was seen once. This chain uses TRBV20-1 with TRBJ2-7; 14 bases fit TRBD2. The germline V gene has CDR1 DFQATT and CDR2 SNEGSKA (reference sequence). The trim removed 8 bases at V and 3 bases at J, leaving 15 bases unmatched. This CDR3 is 17 amino acids long. In DNA form, the CDR3 reads TGCAGTCCCGCTCCGACTAGCGGGGGGGCCGATTTCTACGAGCAGTACTTC. Its protein product is CSPAPTSGGADFYEQYF.

The chain employs TRBV6-5 and TRBJ2-7; D may be TRBD1 (6 bases). Germline V gives CDR1 MNHEY, CDR2 SVGAGI. V lost 0 bases to trimming and J lost 6 bases, with 15 bases between them. There are 15 residues in the CDR3. This chain's CDR3 is CASSYSWDTDGEQYF. The CDR3 DNA reads as TGTGCCAGCAGTTACTCGTGGGACACGGACGGCGAGCAGTACTTC.

The chain employs TRBV14 and TRBJ2-5; no clear D. The CDR3 sequence is 11 residues long. CDR1 and CDR2 (germline): SGHDN, FVKESK. Trimming took 3 bases from V and 5 from J, leaving 4 bases between them. The CDR3 DNA sequence: TGTGCCAGCAGCCACGGGGAGACCCAGTACTTC. As protein: CASSHGETQYF.

This chain uses TRBV2 with TRBJ2-3; D is ambiguous. Germline V gene data show CDR1 as SNHLY and CDR2 as FYNNEI. V was cut by 5 bases and J by 2 bases, with 14 bases left in between. This CDR3 contains 15 residues. The CDR3 coding sequence is TGTGCCAGCAGTTGGTCACAATCGTCCACAGATACGCAGTATTTT. Protein sequence: CASSWSQSSTDTQYF.

The rearrangement links TRBV29-1 to TRBJ1-2; D unclear. The germline V gene has CDR1 SQVTM and CDR2 ANQGSEA. The CDR3 consists of 10 residues. With 1 base removed from V and 4 bases from J, the gap between germline ends came to 1 base. The CDR3 DNA follows: TGCAGCGTTGAAGGCTATGGCTACACCTTC. Protein sequence: CSVEGYGYTF.

J is TRBJ2-1 and V is TRBV27; perhaps D is TRBD1 or TRBD2 (5 bases each). Germline CDR1 and CDR2: MNHEY and SMNVEV (reference sequence). This CDR3 spans 13 amino acids. Trimming pared 5 bases from V and 5 bases from J, leaving 10 bases between. The DNA for the CDR3 is TGTGCCAGCAGTCCCGGGACGGACAATGAGCAGTTCTTC. Residues: CASSPGTDNEQFF.

V usage is TRBV12-3 or TRBV12-4 and J usage is TRBJ1-2; the D is unclear. V lost 3 bases to trimming and J lost 4 bases, with 9 bases between them. This CDR3 has 13 residues. CDR3 protein: CASSLGRTYGYTF. The CDR3 nucleotides read TGTGCCAGCAGTTTGGGCCGAACCTATGGCTACACCTTC.

The CDR3 is CASSSNTGDRHEQYF. The CDR3 DNA is TGTGCCAGCAGCTCCAACACAGGGGATCGCCACGAGCAGTACTTC. The genes are TRBV7-6 and TRBJ2-7, with 7 bases identical to TRBD1. Per germline, CDR1 SGHVS and CDR2 FNYEAQ. The CDR3 covers 15 residues. The V gene end was trimmed by 4 bases and the J gene end by 5 bases; junction bases not matched to a gene: 11.

This chain uses TRBV20-1 with TRBJ2-7, with D perhaps matching TRBD2 (6 bases). The germline CDR1 and CDR2 sequences are DFQATT and SNEGSKA (reference sequence). The CDR3 length is 15 residues. V dropped 3 bases and J dropped 3 bases, with 18 bases sitting between them. CDR3: CSASFLEGLRYEQYF. The CDR3 nucleotides are TGCAGTGCTAGTTTCTTGGAGGGGCTGCGCTACGAGCAGTACTTC.

This rearrangement joins TRBV7-8 to TRBJ2-3; TRBD2 matches at 9 bases. CDR1 is SGHVS and CDR2 is FQNEAQ in the germline V gene. The CDR3 has 16 residues. V gave up 3 bases and J gave up 2 bases; unmatched junction bases: 6. CDR3 nucleotides: TGTGCCAGCAGCTTTCCAGCGGGGGGAACCACAGATACGCAGTATTTT. Its protein is CASSFPAGGTTDTQYF.

The genes are TRBV5-1 and TRBJ2-7, with D maybe TRBD1 (5 bases). CDR3 length: 12 amino acids. Deletions cut 3 bases from V and 5 bases from J, with 9 bases between. Germline assignment: CDR1 SGHRS and CDR2 YFSETQ. In DNA form, the CDR3 reads TGCGCCAGCAGCTCCTACAGGAACGAGCAGTACTTC. Its translation: CASSSYRNEQYF.

The V call is TRBV15, the J call TRBJ1-5; 10 bases are a match to TRBD1. The CDR3 sequence is 18 residues long. The J segment lost 6 bases and the V segment lost 0 bases, leaving 11 bases of the junction unmatched. CDR1 is LNHNV, CDR2 YYDKDF, per germline (reference sequence). CDR3 loop: CATSRDLTGTGAGQPQHF. The CDR3 coding sequence is TGTGCCACCAGCAGAGATCTAACCGGGACAGGGGCCGGTCAGCCCCAGCATTTT.

This clonotype was counted between two and nine times. CDR3 protein: CASSSTGAEQYF. DNA for the CDR3: TGTGCCAGCAGTTCAACAGGGGCCGAGCAGTACTTC. The chain joins TRBV27 to TRBJ2-7; TRBD1 matches at 7 bases. This CDR3 has 12 residues. V was pared by 4 bases and J by 6 bases, with 3 bases of the junction left unmatched. Germline loops: CDR1 MNHEY, CDR2 SMNVEV (reference sequence).

The table lists this clonotype with a count of one. The chain combines TRBV20-1 with TRBJ1-2; D perhaps matches TRBD1 (6 bases). The CDR3 covers 14 residues. V was shortened by 4 bases and J by 5 bases, with 17 bases between the two germline ends. Per the germline V gene, CDR1 is DFQATT and CDR2 is SNEGSKA (reference sequence). CDR3 protein: CSANPGAHQYGYTF. The CDR3 DNA is TGCAGTGCTAACCCAGGGGCGCACCAATATGGCTACACCTTC.

The gene calls are TRBV5-6 and TRBJ2-1, with D unresolved. Germline lookup yields CDR1 SGHDT and CDR2 YYEEEE. This CDR3 has 12 amino acids. Between the trimmed V and J ends, which lost 7 bases and 5 bases, there was a span of 10 bases. Here the CDR3 DNA reads TGTGCCAGCGGCGACCCAAACAATGAGCAGTTCTTC. Translating gives CASGDPNNEQFF.

The chain employs TRBV12-3 or TRBV12-4 and TRBJ2-3, with D perhaps TRBD1 (6 bases). The CDR3 loop spans 16 amino acids. Trimming left V 5 bases short and J 0 bases short, with 15 bases between. The DNA for the CDR3 is TGTGCCAGCAGTCCCAGGACAGAAATAAGCACAGATACGCAGTATTTT. Residues: CASSPRTEISTDTQYF.

The chain has TRBV7-9 and TRBJ2-5; D is unclear. CDR3 length: 14 amino acids. Trimming took off 5 bases at V and 1 base at J, with 11 bases between the two ends. The germline CDR1 and CDR2 sequences are SEHNR and FQNEAQ (reference sequence). CDR3: CASSPEGSQETQYF. The CDR3 DNA is TGTGCCAGCAGCCCAGAAGGGTCCCAAGAGACCCAGTACTTC.

The chain employs TRBV4-1 and TRBJ2-1; D call uncertain. CDR1 is MGHRA, CDR2 YSYEKL, per germline. The CDR3 length is 14 residues. Deletions cut 2 bases from V and 3 bases from J, with 8 bases between. CDR3 nucleotides: TGCGCCAGCAGCCAACCCCCAAACTACAATGAGCAGTTCTTC. This gives the protein CASSQPPNYNEQFF.

The rearrangement uses TRBV6-1 and TRBJ2-5, with TRBD2 identical over 11 bases. Losses at the gene ends were 6 bases for V and 2 bases for J; bases not matched to a gene: 8. This CDR3 is 16 amino acids long. From germline, CDR1 is MNHNS and CDR2 SASEGT. The CDR3 spells CASSRELAGDQETQYF. CDR3 DNA sequence: TGTGCCAGCAGCCGAGAACTAGCGGGGGATCAAGAGACCCAGTACTTC.

The chain employs TRBV29-1 and TRBJ2-7, with D uncertain. This CDR3 contains 11 residues. The germline CDR1 and CDR2 sequences are SQVTM and ANQGSEA. Trimming shortened V by 7 bases and J by 1 base, and 8 bases separated the two germline ends. CDR3 sequence: CSGQNSYEQYF. As DNA, the CDR3 is TGCAGCGGCCAGAATTCCTACGAGCAGTACTTC.

J is TRBJ1-4 and V is TRBV16; D is unresolved. CDR1 is KGHSY and CDR2 is FQNENV in the germline V gene. Trimming removed 0 bases from V and 8 bases from J, with 10 bases in between. The CDR3 is 14 amino acids. The CDR3 sequence is CASSQSTSGEKLFF. The CDR3 DNA sequence: TGTGCCAGCAGCCAATCGACCTCGGGCGAAAAACTGTTTTTT.

CDR3 DNA sequence: TGCAGTGCCTCCTCTCGCAGGGGGCAAGTGGACGAGCAGTACTTC. This codes for CSASSRRGQVDEQYF. The chain uses TRBV20-1 and TRBJ2-7; 8 bases map to TRBD1. In germline, CDR1 is DFQATT, CDR2 SNEGSKA (reference sequence). V lost 6 bases and J lost 5; bases outside the gene matches: 15. There are 15 residues in the CDR3.

V is TRBV5-1 and J is TRBJ2-3; TRBD2 matches 11 bases. The CDR3 covers 16 residues. After removal of 4 bases from V and 4 bases from J, the junction contained 8 bases not matched to a gene. The germline V gene encodes CDR1 SGHRS and CDR2 YFSETQ. CDR3 loop: CASSGTSGLDPDTQYF. The DNA of the CDR3 is TGCGCCAGCAGCGGGACTAGCGGCTTGGACCCAGATACGCAGTATTTT.

About this clonotype: At one boundary the junction diverges from the germline segment, which might be a read error. The V call is TRBV29-1, the J call TRBJ1-2; no definite D call. Germline CDR1 SQVTM, CDR2 ANQGSEA. This CDR3 has 11 residues. The CDR3 protein is CSVEGSGGYTF. The CDR3 DNA follows: TGCAGCGTCGAAGGCTCGGGAGGCTACACCTTC.

The V and J genes are TRBV2 and TRBJ2-5; no reliable D call. The CDR3 contains 13 residues. From germline, CDR1 is SNHLY and CDR2 FYNNEI. Trimming removed 10 bases from V and 4 bases from J, with 16 bases in between. CDR3 DNA: TGTGCCATCCTGGGCCAGCCTCGAGAGACCCAGTACTTC. Protein sequence: CAILGQPRETQYF.

V usage is TRBV3-1 and J usage is TRBJ2-1, with 10 bases aligning to TRBD1. The trim removed 3 bases at V and 8 bases at J, leaving 10 bases unmatched. Germline V gene sequence: CDR1 LGHDT, CDR2 YNNKEL (reference sequence). This CDR3 is 16 amino acids long. The CDR3 protein is CASSHDRDRGLYEQFF. CDR3 DNA sequence: TGTGCCAGCAGCCACGACCGGGACAGGGGACTTTATGAGCAGTTCTTC.